This T cell receptor beta chain is from a study of beta chain features in type 1 diabetes. Study-level points and caveats: Within each of all four CD4+ subsets, Type 1 diabetes patients had TCRB CDR3s that were moderately but significantly shorter. Because the template was cDNA, high-expressing cells might be over-represented. A PCR bias possibly favoring shorter templates would apply equally to patients and controls.

A few counts support this clone. The antigen is unknown. The CDR3 has 13 residues. Germline V gives CDR1 KGHSH, CDR2 LQKENI. V was trimmed by 3 bases and J by 2 bases, leaving 6 bases between them. Isolated RNA was reverse transcribed in full, so expressed TCRB transcripts were sequenced. TCRdb's copy holds only in-frame clones and misses some; the assay was immunoSEQ multiplex PCR. Here the sample spans over 500,000 clones, 15% being singletons. Sequenced sample: naive CD4+ T cells from blood. This clonotype was sampled from a man aged 18 to 29 in good health. V usage is TRBV18 and J usage is TRBJ2-3; no firm D call. Written as DNA, the CDR3 is TGTGCCAGCTCACCCCCAACCACAGATACGCAGTATTTT. Amino acids: CASSPPTTDTQYF.